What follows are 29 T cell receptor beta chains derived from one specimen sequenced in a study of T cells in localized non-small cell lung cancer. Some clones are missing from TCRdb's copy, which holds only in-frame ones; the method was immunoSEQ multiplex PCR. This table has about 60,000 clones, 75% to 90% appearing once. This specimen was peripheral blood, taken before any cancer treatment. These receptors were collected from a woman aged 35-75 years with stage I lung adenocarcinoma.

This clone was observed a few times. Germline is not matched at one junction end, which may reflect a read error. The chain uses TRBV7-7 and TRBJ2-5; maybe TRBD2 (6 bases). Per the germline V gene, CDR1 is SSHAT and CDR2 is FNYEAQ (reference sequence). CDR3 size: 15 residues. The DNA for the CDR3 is TGTGCTAGCAGCTTTGGCGGAGGGGTCCAAGAGACCCAGTACTTC. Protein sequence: CASSFGGGVQETQYF.

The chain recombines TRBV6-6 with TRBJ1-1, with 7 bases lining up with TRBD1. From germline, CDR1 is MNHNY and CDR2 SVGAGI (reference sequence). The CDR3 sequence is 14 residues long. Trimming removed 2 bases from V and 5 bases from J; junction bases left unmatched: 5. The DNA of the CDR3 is TGTGCCAGCAGTTACGAGACAGGGACGACTGAAGCTTTCTTT. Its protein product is CASSYETGTTEAFF.

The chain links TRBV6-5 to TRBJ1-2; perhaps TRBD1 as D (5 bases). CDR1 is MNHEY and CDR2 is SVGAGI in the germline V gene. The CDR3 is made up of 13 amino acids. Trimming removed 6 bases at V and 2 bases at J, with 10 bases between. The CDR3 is CASSRDANYGYTF. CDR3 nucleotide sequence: TGTGCCAGCAGCAGGGATGCGAACTATGGCTACACCTTC.

The CDR3 bases are TGTGCCAGCAGAGGGGGGTACTCCTACAATGAGCAGTTCTTC. It encodes CASRGGYSYNEQFF. The gene calls are TRBV7-2 and TRBJ2-1, with D tentatively TRBD1 or TRBD2 (6 bases each). The germline CDR1 and CDR2 sequences are SGHTA and FQGNSA. The CDR3 has 14 residues. V shed 6 bases and J shed 0 bases, with 9 bases lying between them.

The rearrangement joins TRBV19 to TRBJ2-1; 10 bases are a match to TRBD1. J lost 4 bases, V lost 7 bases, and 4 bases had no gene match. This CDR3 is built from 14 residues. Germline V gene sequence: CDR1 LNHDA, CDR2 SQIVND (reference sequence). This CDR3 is CASNLGQGYNEQFF. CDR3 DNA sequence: TGTGCCAGTAATCTGGGACAGGGGTACAATGAGCAGTTCTTC. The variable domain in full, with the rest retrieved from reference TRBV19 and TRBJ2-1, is DGGITQSPKYLFRKEGQNVTLSCEQNLNHDAMYWYRQDPGQGLRLIYYSQIVNDFQKGDIAEGYSVSREKKESFPLTVTSAQKNPTAFYLCASNLGQGYNEQFFGPGTRLTVL.

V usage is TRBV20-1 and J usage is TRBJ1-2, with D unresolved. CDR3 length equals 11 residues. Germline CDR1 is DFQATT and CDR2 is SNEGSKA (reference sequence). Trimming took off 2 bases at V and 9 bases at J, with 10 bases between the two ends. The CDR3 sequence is CSARYLDSYTF. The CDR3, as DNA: TGCAGTGCTAGATACCTCGATAGCTACACCTTC.

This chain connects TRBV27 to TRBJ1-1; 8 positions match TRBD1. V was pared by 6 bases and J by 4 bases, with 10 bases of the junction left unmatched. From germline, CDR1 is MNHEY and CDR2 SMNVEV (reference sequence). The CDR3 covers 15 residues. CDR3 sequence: CASSSTDRAFTEAFF. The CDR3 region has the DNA TGTGCCAGCAGCTCGACGGACAGGGCGTTCACTGAAGCTTTCTTT.

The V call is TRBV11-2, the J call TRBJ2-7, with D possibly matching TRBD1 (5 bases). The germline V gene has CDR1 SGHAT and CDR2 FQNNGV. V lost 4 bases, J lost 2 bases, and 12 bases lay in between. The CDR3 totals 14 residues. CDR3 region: CASSSSVTAYEQYF. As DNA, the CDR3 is TGTGCCAGCAGCTCCTCGGTGACAGCCTACGAGCAGTACTTC. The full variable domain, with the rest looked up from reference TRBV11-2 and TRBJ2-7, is EAGVAQSPRYKIIEKRQSVAFWCNPISGHATLYWYQQILGQGPKLLIQFQNNGVVDDSQLPKDRFSAERLKGVDSTLKIQPAKLEDSAVYLCASSSSVTAYEQYFGPGTRLTVT.

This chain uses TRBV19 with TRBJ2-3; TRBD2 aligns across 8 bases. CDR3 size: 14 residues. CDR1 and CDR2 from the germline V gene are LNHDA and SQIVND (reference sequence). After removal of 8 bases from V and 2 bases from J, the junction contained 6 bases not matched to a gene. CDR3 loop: CASAGGHITDTQYF. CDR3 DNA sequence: TGTGCCAGTGCGGGAGGACACATCACAGATACGCAGTATTTT.

The CDR3 here is CAIGRTGSSNQPQHF. In nucleotides, the CDR3 is TGTGCCATCGGCAGAACGGGGAGTAGCAATCAGCCCCAGCATTTT. The chain joins TRBV10-3 to TRBJ1-5; D ambiguous. Germline-derived CDR1 and CDR2 are ENHRY and SYGVKD. CDR3 length: 15 amino acids. The ends were cut back, 8 bases at V and 0 bases at J, with 14 bases in the middle.

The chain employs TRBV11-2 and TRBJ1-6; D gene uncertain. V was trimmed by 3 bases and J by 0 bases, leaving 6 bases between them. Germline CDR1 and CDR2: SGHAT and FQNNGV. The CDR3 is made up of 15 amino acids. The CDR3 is CASSLAHSYNSPLHF. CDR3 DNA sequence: TGTGCCAGCAGCTTGGCACACTCCTATAATTCACCCCTCCACTTT.

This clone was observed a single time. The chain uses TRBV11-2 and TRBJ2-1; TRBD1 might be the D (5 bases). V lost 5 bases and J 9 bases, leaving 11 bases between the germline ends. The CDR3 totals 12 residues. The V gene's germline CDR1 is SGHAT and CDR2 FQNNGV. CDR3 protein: CASSKPGIEQFF. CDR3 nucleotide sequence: TGTGCCAGCAGCAAACCAGGGATTGAGCAGTTCTTC.

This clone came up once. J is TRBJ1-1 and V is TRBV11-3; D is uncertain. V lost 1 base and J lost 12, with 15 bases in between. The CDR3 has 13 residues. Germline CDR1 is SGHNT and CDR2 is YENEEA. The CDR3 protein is CASSLGPGSESFF. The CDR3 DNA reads TGTGCCAGCAGCTTAGGTCCCGGTTCGGAGTCTTTCTTT.

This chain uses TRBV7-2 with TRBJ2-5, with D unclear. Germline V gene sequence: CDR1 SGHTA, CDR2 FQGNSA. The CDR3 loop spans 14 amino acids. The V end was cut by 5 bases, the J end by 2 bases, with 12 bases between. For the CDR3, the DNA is TGTGCCAGCAGCCCCAGGACCGGTCAAGAGACCCAGTACTTC. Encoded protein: CASSPRTGQETQYF.

Here the CDR3 reads CSGFLQNTEAFF. The CDR3, as DNA: TGCAGCGGTTTTCTTCAGAACACTGAAGCTTTCTTT. The gene calls are TRBV29-1 and TRBJ1-1; no firm D call. The CDR3 is made up of 12 amino acids. The germline V and J ends were trimmed by 7 bases and 1 base, with 10 bases remaining between them. Germline V gives CDR1 SQVTM, CDR2 ANQGSEA.

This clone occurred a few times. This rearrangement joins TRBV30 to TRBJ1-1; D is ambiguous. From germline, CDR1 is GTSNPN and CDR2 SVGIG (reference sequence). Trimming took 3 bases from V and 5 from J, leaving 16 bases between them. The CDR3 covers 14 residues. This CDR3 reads CAWRVGYSWTEAFF. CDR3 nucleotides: TGTGCCTGGAGAGTAGGATATTCTTGGACTGAAGCTTTCTTT.

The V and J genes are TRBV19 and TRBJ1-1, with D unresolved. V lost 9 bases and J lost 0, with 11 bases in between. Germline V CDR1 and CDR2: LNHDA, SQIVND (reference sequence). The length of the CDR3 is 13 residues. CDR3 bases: TGTGCCAGCACCCCCCTGATGAACACTGAAGCTTTCTTT. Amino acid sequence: CASTPLMNTEAFF. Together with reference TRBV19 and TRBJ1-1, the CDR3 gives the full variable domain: DGGITQSPKYLFRKEGQNVTLSCEQNLNHDAMYWYRQDPGQGLRLIYYSQIVNDFQKGDIAEGYSVSREKKESFPLTVTSAQKNPTAFYLCASTPLMNTEAFFGQGTRLTVV.

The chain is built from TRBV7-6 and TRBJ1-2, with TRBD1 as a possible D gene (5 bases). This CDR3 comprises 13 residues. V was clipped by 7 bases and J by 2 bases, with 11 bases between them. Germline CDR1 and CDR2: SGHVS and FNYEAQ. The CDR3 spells CASNGGTNYGYTF. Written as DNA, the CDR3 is TGTGCCAGCAACGGGGGAACCAACTATGGCTACACCTTC.

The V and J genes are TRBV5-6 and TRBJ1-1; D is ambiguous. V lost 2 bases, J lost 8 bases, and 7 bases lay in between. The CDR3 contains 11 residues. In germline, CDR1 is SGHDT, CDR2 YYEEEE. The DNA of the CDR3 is TGTGCCAGCAGCTTCGACGGCGAAGCTTTCTTT. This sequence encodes CASSFDGEAFF.

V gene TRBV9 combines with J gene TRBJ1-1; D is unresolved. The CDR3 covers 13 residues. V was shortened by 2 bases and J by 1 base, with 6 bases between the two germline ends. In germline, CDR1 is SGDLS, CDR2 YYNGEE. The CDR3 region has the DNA TGTGCCAGCAGCGTCGGTCCGAACACTGAAGCTTTCTTT. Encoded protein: CASSVGPNTEAFF.

The CDR3 DNA is TGTGCCAGCAGATCGGAGTACACCGGGGAGCTGTTTTTT. This codes for CASRSEYTGELFF. The J gene is TRBJ2-2, the V gene TRBV6-5; no clear D. Germline V gene lookup returns CDR1 MNHEY and CDR2 SVGAGI. V shed 6 bases and J shed 3 bases, with 8 bases lying between them. This CDR3 has 13 residues.

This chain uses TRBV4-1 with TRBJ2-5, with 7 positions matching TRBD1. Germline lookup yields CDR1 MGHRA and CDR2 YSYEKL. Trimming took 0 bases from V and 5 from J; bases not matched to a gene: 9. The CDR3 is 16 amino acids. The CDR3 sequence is CASSQDEGARGETQYF. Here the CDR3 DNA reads TGCGCCAGCAGCCAAGATGAGGGGGCGAGGGGGGAGACCCAGTACTTC.

The CDR3 DNA reads TGTGCCAGCAGCTTAGAGGGAGGGACACTGAACACTGAAGCTTTCTTT. Protein product: CASSLEGGTLNTEAFF. The chain uses TRBV13 and TRBJ1-1; a possible D gene is TRBD1 (6 bases). From germline, CDR1 is PRHDT and CDR2 FYEKMQ (reference sequence). The CDR3 is 16 residues long. The V and J ends lost 1 base and 0 bases respectively, with 12 bases between them.

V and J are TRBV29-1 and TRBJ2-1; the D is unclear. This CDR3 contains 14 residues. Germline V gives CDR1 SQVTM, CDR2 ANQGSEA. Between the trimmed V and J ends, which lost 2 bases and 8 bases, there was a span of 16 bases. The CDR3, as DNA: TGCAGCGTTGAAAGACGGGCACGACACGATGAGCAGTTCTTC. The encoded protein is CSVERRARHDEQFF.

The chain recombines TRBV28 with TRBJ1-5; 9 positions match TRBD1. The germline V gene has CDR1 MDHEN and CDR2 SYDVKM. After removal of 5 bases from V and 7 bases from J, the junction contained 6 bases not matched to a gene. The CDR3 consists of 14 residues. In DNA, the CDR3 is TGTGCCAGCAGTCCGGGGACAGGGATCCAGCCCCAGCATTTT. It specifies CASSPGTGIQPQHF.

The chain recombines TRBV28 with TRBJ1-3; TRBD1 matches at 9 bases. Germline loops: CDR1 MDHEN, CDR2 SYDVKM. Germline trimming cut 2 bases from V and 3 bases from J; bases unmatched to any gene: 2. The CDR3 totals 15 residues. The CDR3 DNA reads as TGTGCCAGCAGTTTAGGACAGGGGTATGGAAACACCATATATTTT. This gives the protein CASSLGQGYGNTIYF. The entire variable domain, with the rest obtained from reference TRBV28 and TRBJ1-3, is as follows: DVKVTQSSRYLVKRTGEKVFLECVQDMDHENMFWYRQDPGLGLRLIYFSYDVKMKEKGDIPEGYSVSREKKERFSLILESASTNQTSMYLCASSLGQGYGNTIYFGEGSWLTVV.

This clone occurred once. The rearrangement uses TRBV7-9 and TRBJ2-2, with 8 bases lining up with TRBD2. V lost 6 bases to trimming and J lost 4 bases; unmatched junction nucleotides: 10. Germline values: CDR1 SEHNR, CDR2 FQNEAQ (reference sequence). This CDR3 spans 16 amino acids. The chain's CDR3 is CASRQPGLGTTGELFF. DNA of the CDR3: TGTGCCAGCAGGCAACCGGGACTAGGGACCACCGGGGAGCTGTTTTTT.

As DNA, the CDR3 is TGTGCCAGTAGTATACAGGCCTCCCCTCAGCCCCAGCATTTT. Its protein product is CASSIQASPQPQHF. This sequence joins TRBV19 and TRBJ1-5; D not certain. There are 14 residues in the CDR3. Germline loops: CDR1 LNHDA, CDR2 SQIVND (reference sequence). V dropped 2 bases and J dropped 6 bases, with 11 bases sitting between them.

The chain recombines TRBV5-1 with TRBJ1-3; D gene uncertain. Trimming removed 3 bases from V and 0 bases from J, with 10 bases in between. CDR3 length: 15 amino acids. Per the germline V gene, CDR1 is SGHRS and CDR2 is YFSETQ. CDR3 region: CASSYSAGSGNTIYF. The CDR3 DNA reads TGCGCCAGCAGCTATTCAGCCGGCTCTGGAAACACCATATATTTT.